This entry features one TCR beta chain sequence. Trimming removed 0 bases at V and 0 bases at J, with 11 bases between. The CDR3 contains 16 residues. The V gene's germline CDR1 is SGHDT and CDR2 YYEEEE. This sample is part of a study of radiotherapy plus CTLA-4 blockade in lung cancer. Clones were sequenced by immunoSEQ multiplex PCR, and TCRdb holds only the in-frame ones, with some missing. Here the sample spans 70,000 to 90,000 clones, around nine tenths being singletons. The V gene is TRBV5-6, the J gene TRBJ2-3, with D perhaps matching TRBD2 (5 bases). This TCR was sampled from a human donor with non-small cell lung cancer who had stable disease on radiotherapy plus ipilimumab. The sample was peripheral blood, taken from a patient treated with radiotherapy plus ipilimumab. In DNA form, the CDR3 reads TGTGCCAGCAGCTTGGATACGGGGTCGAGCACAGATACGCAGTATTTT. Its translation is CASSLDTGSSTDTQYF.